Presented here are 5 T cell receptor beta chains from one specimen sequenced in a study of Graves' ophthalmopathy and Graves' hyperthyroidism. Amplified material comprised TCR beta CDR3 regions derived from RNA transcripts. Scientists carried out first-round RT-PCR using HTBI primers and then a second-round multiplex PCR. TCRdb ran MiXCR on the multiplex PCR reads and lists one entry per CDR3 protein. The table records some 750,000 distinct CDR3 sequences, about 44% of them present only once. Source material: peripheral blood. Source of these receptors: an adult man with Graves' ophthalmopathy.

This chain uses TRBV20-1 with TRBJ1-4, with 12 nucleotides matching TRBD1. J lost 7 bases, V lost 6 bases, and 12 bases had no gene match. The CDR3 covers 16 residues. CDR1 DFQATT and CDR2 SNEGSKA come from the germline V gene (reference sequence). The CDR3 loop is CSAASGTGGEGEKLFF. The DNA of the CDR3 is TGCAGTGCCGCAAGTGGGACAGGGGGCGAGGGTGAAAAACTGTTTTTT.

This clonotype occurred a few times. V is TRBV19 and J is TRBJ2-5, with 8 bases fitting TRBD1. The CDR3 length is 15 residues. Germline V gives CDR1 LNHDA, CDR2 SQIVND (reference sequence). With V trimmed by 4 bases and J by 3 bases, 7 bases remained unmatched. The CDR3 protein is CASSTLGQAEETQYF. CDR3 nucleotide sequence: TGTGCCAGTAGTACCTTGGGACAGGCAGAAGAGACCCAGTACTTC.

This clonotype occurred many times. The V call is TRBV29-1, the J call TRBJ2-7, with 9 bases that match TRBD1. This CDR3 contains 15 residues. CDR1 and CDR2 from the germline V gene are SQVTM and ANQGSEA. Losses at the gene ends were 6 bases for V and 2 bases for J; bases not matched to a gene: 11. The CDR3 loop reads CSVHGGTGTTYEQYF. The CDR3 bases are TGCAGCGTCCACGGCGGGACAGGGACCACCTACGAGCAGTACTTC.

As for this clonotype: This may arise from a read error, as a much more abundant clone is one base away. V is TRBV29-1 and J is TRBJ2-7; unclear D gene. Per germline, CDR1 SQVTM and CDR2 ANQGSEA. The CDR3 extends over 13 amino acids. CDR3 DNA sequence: TGCAGCGTTGACGGTTACACCCCCAGCGAGCAGCACTTC. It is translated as CSVDGYTPSEQHF.

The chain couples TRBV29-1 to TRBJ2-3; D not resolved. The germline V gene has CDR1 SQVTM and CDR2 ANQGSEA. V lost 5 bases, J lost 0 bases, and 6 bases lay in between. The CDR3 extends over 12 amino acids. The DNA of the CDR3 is TGCAGCGTTTCCCCTAGCACAGATACGCAGTATTTT. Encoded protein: CSVSPSTDTQYF.